Given below is one T cell receptor beta chain in context. The data derive from a study of cytomegalovirus exposure and HLA in healthy donors. This CDR3 has 12 amino acids. With 3 bases removed from V and 4 bases from J, the gap between germline ends came to 6 bases. Germline V lookup: CDR1 SNHLY, CDR2 FYNNEI. Primers for the PCR totalled 60 Vbeta and 13 Jbeta. TCRdb's table, derived via immunoSEQ multiplex PCR, lists solely in-frame clones and lacks some. The sample has 170,000 or so clones, 84% seen once. This clonotype was sampled from a boy aged 2-9 years in good health and CMV-seronegative. V gene TRBV2 combines with J gene TRBJ1-2; the D is unclear. The sample was PBMCs. As DNA, the CDR3 is TGTGCCAGCAGTGATAGCAGCTATGGCTACACCTTC. As protein: CASSDSSYGYTF.